The entry below gives a single TCR beta chain sequence along with its context. The data were taken from a study of cytomegalovirus exposure and HLA in healthy donors. A multiplex PCR was run with 60 Vbeta primers and 13 Jbeta primers. TCRdb's copy holds only in-frame clones and misses some; the assay was immunoSEQ multiplex PCR. The sample includes approximately 160,000 clones, around 83% of them seen just once. Germline assignment: CDR1 SGHTA and CDR2 FQGNSA. V lost 1 base and J lost 10, with 19 bases in between. This CDR3 has 15 amino acids. The sample taken for sequencing was PBMCs. The chain carries TRBV7-2 and TRBJ1-1; possible D gene TRBD1, 6 bases. The TCR originated in a man in his fifties in good health and CMV-seropositive. As DNA, the CDR3 is TGTGCCAGCAGCTTAGGCTCCACAGGGTCGGTCGGAGCTTTCTTT. Its translation is CASSLGSTGSVGAFF.